This T cell receptor (beta chain) was found in a study of post-analysis software for immune sequencing data. Turning to the study itself: As for disease course, relapsing-remitting, secondary progressive and progressive-relapsing multiple sclerosis were all included.

Built from TCR beta cDNA, the libraries had unique molecular identifiers in them. From the PCR reads, TCRdb called clonotypes with MiXCR, one entry per CDR3 protein. Of over 700,000 distinct CDR3 sequences in the sample, 30% were seen once. The germline V and J ends were trimmed by 6 bases and 1 base, with 10 bases remaining between them. The length of the CDR3 is 14 residues. Whole-study findings and limits: Elevated frequency relative to controls characterized four to six TRBV segments in patients, TRBV5-6, TRBV5-1 and TRBV20-1 among them. Multiple sclerosis patients showed significantly lower normalized Chao1 diversity than controls did.

Comment on this clonotype: Its antigen is unidentified.

This receptor was taken from a girl aged 5 to 17 with multiple sclerosis. This chain uses TRBV12-3 or TRBV12-4 with TRBJ1-5, with D possibly being TRBD1 (6 bases). Sequencing used blood. CDR3 bases: TGTGCCAGCAGGAAGAGGGGGAGCAATCAGCCCCAGCATTTT. Translated: CASRKRGSNQPQHF.